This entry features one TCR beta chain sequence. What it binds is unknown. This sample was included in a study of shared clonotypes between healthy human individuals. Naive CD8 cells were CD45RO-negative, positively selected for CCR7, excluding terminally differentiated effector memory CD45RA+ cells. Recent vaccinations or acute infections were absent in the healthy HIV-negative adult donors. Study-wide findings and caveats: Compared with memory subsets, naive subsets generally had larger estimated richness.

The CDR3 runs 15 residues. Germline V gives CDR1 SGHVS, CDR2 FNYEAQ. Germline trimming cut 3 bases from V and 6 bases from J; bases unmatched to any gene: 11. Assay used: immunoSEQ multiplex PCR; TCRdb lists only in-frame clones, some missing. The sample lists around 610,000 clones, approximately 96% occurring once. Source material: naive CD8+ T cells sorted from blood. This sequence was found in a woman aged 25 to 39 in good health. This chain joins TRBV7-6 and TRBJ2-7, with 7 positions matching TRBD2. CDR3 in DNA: TGTGCCAGCAGCTTCCCGGGTGCGGGAGAGGGCGAGCAGTACTTC. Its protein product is CASSFPGAGEGEQYF.